The rows below give T cell receptor beta chains drawn from one sample of a study of T cell changes during pregnancy in multiple sclerosis. The assay was immunoSEQ multiplex PCR, and TCRdb's table has in-frame clones only and misses some. Of some 80,000 clones in the sample, more than 70% were seen once. Source: peripheral blood, taken in the first trimester of pregnancy. Receptor source: a female donor in good health, enrolled as a control in a pregnancy study. CDR3s leave out the opening cysteine and the closing phenylalanine or tryptophan.

v_call	j_call	cdr3_aa
TRBV19	TRBJ1-5	ASRSRQGQQPQH
TRBV6-1	TRBJ1-6	ASSGQGGNSPLH
TRBV5-4	TRBJ2-3	ASSVRDIFTDTQY
TRBV5-6	TRBJ1-3	ASSRPGGTGNTIY
TRBV11-2	TRBJ1-2	ASSKDRDREYGYT
TRBV28	TRBJ2-7	ASRGTGGSYEQY
TRBV28	TRBJ2-7	ASSPSGTGSYEQY
TRBV4-1	TRBJ2-1	ASSRDRVVNEQF
TRBV28	TRBJ1-2	ASTSFTGGRVNYGYT
TRBV19	TRBJ2-3	ASSRTGYTDTQY
TRBV11-2	TRBJ1-3	ASSSDTGWRNTIY
TRBV5-5	TRBJ2-7	ASRTRDRGDEQY
TRBV4-1	TRBJ1-6	ASSLLGAGGSYNSPLH
TRBV5-6	TRBJ1-1	AGASGDTEAF
TRBV19	TRBJ2-1	ASRWGGGGNEQF
TRBV30	TRBJ2-3	AWSVGLARTGDTQY
TRBV29-1	TRBJ1-6	SVGTGGVGSPLH
TRBV6-1	TRBJ2-3	ASSSQSHTDTQY
TRBV9	TRBJ1-1	ASSVAQGTEAF
TRBV27	TRBJ2-2	ASSFSGRVNTGELF
TRBV4-3	TRBJ2-1	ASSRTSGRDSGEQF
TRBV19	TRBJ1-4	ASSIGTHEKLF
TRBV28	TRBJ1-1	ASTSGTEAF
TRBV5-8	TRBJ2-3	ASTIGLISTDTQY
TRBV5-1	TRBJ2-5	ASRVDQETQY
TRBV7-9	TRBJ1-4	ASSSLPGGTTNEKLF
TRBV5-5	TRBJ2-7	ASSLGVYEQY
TRBV7-9	TRBJ2-5	ASSSRGPETQY
TRBV5-1	TRBJ2-6	ASSFQPGQVTSGANVLT
TRBV7-9	TRBJ1-2	ASSLARGLRGYT
TRBV6-6	TRBJ2-1	ASIPGGAQF
TRBV2	TRBJ2-4	ASSGGTPKNIQY